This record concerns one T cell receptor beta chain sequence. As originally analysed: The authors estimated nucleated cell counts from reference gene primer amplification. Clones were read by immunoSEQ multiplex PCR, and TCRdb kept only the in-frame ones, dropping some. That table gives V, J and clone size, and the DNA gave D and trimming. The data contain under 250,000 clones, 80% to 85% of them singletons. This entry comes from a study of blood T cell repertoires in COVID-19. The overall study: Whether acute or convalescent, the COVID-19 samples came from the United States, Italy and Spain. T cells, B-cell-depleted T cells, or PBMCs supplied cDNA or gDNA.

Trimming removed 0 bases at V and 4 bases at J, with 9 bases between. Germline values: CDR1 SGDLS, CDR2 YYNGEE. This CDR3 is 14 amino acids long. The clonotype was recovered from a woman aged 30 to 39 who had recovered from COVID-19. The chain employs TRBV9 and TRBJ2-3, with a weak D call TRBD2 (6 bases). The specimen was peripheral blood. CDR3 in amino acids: CASSVGRAADTQYF. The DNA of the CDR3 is TGTGCCAGCAGCGTAGGGAGGGCGGCAGATACGCAGTATTTT.